This T cell receptor (beta chain) was obtained from a study of beta chain features in type 1 diabetes (dated by TCRdb to between 2018 and 2020). Background on the whole study: No differences in mean age, gender distribution, total cell number or subset yield were found between patients and healthy donors. Regulatory and stem cell-like memory subsets were obtained from only 8 patients and roughly 8 healthy donors, while naive and central memory subsets were obtained from all 30 or so donors. A total of some 110 million sorted cells were examined across all samples, and a strong correlation was observed between cell number per subset and RNA yield. In the study, recently diagnosed type 1 diabetes patients and matched healthy donors were compared on the TCRB repertoires of their sorted circulating CD4+ T cell subsets. Broad study findings and their caveats: Because cDNA was sequenced instead of genomic DNA, activated cells with high expression could be over-represented, although the groups did not differ in activation or CD3 levels. PCR might favor shorter templates, but patient and control samples were amplified and corrected together, so any skew would affect both groups equally. Naive, central memory and regulatory TCRB repertoires appeared to be more similar among patients than among healthy donors. Patients with type 1 diabetes made fewer insertions and deleted more nucleotides at VDJ recombination sites, implying thymic rearrangement abnormalities. Because small numbers of individuals were included in the HLA sub-analyses, any influence of HLA type on TCRB rearrangement was left unresolved. A moderate but significant shortening of TCRB CDR3 length was observed in type 1 diabetes patients in all four CD4+ subsets.

Each donor gave one peripheral blood draw, averaging about 120 mL, which was collected into heparinised tubes. A BD FACSAria II and a panel including CD45RO, CCR7, CD25, CD127, CD95 and CD27 were used to sort naive, central memory, regulatory and stem cell-like memory CD4+ T cells. A purity above 98% was achieved for all sorted populations. PBMCs were separated immediately by Lymphoprep density gradient centrifugation and were stained directly, without being cultured. So that batch effects would be minimized, each experiment stained and sorted samples in pairs, pairing one healthy donor with one patient. V was cut back by 2 bases and J by 4 bases, leaving a gap of 8 bases between them. The CDR3 goes from the cysteine to the phenylalanine over 13 residues. Just CDR3 DNA is preserved here, 39 bases in frame from base 1. CDR1 and CDR2 are drawn from the germline V gene: SGHVS, FQNEAQ. The High Capacity cDNA Reverse Transcription Kit was used to reverse transcribe all of the isolated RNA, meaning that expressed TCRB transcripts were what got sequenced. Deep immunoSEQ sequencing was performed on naive, central memory and regulatory T cell samples, with an average of about 4 million total reads per sample. Sorted cells were lysed in RLT buffer, and RNA was extracted using DNase-treated RNeasy Micro or Mini kits according to cell number. Each cell subset was processed separately to prevent cross-contamination, with patient and healthy donor samples processed together. The immunoSEQ multiplex PCR was used to amplify TCRB sequences from cDNA, generating 87-bp fragments that spanned the CDR3 region. Sequencing of the amplicons was performed on the Illumina HiSeq platform. The authors' pipeline ran thus. Synthetic template baselines were used to correct PCR bias computationally, reads within Hamming distance 2 were collapsed, and singletons that could not be merged were discarded. By aligning reads against IMGT, V, D and J genes, CDR3 length, and insertions or deletions at six rearrangement sites were assigned. Clonotype counts were normalized to sorted cell number within each subset before computing true diversity and Gini coefficients with the tcR R package. Repertoire sharing was quantified using the overlap coefficient calculated on TCRB nucleotide sequences. Out-of-frame TCRB sequences from naive cells were analyzed to stand in for the pre-selection repertoire. TCRdb mirrors the immuneACCESS table, restricted to in-frame sequences. Some clones are absent from its copies; in checked studies, under half trace to an unresolved V gene, and the reason for the others is unknown. That table gives V, J and clone size, and the DNA gave D and trimming. The sample has 810,000 or so clones on record, 15% to 20% of them singletons. The ten biggest clones cover 0.023% of the sample.

Remarks on this clone: Its binding antigen is unknown. No clone much larger than this one lies a single base away; base qualities are absent.

The sample was naive CD4+ T cells from blood. According to the study, the label for this sample's cell subset or site signals: true naive CD4+ T cells. The sequence was collected from a woman aged 18-30 years in good health. The chain joins TRBV7-8 to TRBJ1-2; the D gene is not confidently resolved. The nucleotides read TGTGCCAGCAGCTTAACACAGATCTATGGCTACACCTTC. It is translated as CASSLTQIYGYTF. When the CDR3 is completed using the reference TRBV7-8 and TRBJ1-2 genes on either side, the full variable domain is GAGVSQSPRYKVAKRGQDVALRCDPISGHVSLFWYQQALGQGPEFLTYFQNEAQLDKSGLPSDRFFAERPEGSVSTLKIQRTQQEDSAVYLCASSLTQIYGYTFGSGTRLTVV.